Here is one TCR beta chain with its context. Using immunoSEQ multiplex PCR, the repertoire was profiled, and TCRdb retains in-frame clones only, with some absent. The sample records 70,000 to 90,000 clones, around 84% being singletons. This sample was taken from a study of OX40 agonist ivuxolimab in advanced cancers. Trimming cost V 8 bases and J 0 bases, with 14 bases left between them. The CDR3 consists of 14 residues. Germline V gene sequence: CDR1 MNHNS, CDR2 SASEGT. The V call is TRBV6-1, the J call TRBJ2-7; D is unresolved. This TCR derives from an adult with an advanced solid tumor such as melanoma, head and neck, liver or kidney cancer. The sequences come from CD4+ or CD8+ T cells sorted from blood, collected in a trial of the OX40 agonist ivuxolimab. CDR3 sequence: CASRLNWGSYEQYF. The CDR3 DNA sequence: TGTGCCAGCCGCCTCAATTGGGGCTCCTACGAGCAGTACTTC.